The clone carrying this T cell receptor beta chain was seen repeatedly, ten times or more. Its specificity is unknown. The sample originates from a study of T cell repertoires in cytomegalovirus infection. Whole-study context: Through public TCR beta signatures, both CMV infection and matching HLA type were indicated. Findings and limits, study-wide: Frequencies of public TCR beta families were cumulated, and this identified carriers of CMV plus the relevant HLA.

Germline CDR1 LNHDA, CDR2 SQIVND (reference sequence). Trimming shortened V by 3 bases and J by 6 bases, and 9 bases separated the two germline ends. The CDR3 totals 13 residues. TCRdb reprocessed the reads with MiXCR, giving one entry per CDR3 protein. The sample has around 320,000 distinct CDR3 sequences, 8% to 10% seen once. Sequenced: PBMCs. The genes are TRBV19 and TRBJ2-1, with D hard to call. This TCR was sampled from a human donor in good health (CMV status not recorded). Some clones in this sample may be carry-over from other donors' samples. The CDR3 DNA sequence: TGTGCCAGTAGTATCAACTACTTCAATGAGCAGTTCTTC. As protein: CASSINYFNEQFF.